These T cell receptor beta chains were read from a single sample in a study of T-cell memory formation after mild COVID-19. Each CDR3 protein is one row after TCRdb ran MiXCR on the 5' RACE reads. Here the sample spans over 300,000 distinct CDR3 sequences, under 25% being singletons. The sequenced sample consisted of PBMCs or a T cell subset sorted from them (not recorded which). The receptors originated from a man younger than 35 who had mild COVID-19 (a few samples of this study predate the infection). Cell type and time point are not known. Both conserved end residues are part of each CDR3. D genes are given only for firm matches. A clone size is listed for some rows: how often the clone was seen (once, few, many), or a class if it is expanded.

D gene,J gene,clone size,V gene,CDR3 protein,CDR3 DNA
NA,TRBJ2-7,few,TRBV12-3/TRBV12-4,CASGWGSYEQYF,TGTGCCAGCGGATGGGGCTCCTACGAGCAGTACTTC
TRBD2,TRBJ2-3,many,TRBV20-1,CSALSGGITDTQYF,TGCAGTGCCCTCAGCGGGGGAATCACAGATACGCAGTATTTT
NA,TRBJ1-5,NA,TRBV11-2,CASSTGRGSSQPQHF,TGTGCCAGCAGCACCGGACGGGGTTCCTCTCAGCCCCAGCATTTT
NA,TRBJ2-4,NA,TRBV2,CASCVEGRNIQYF,TGTGCCAGCTGTGTAGAGGGCAGGAACATTCAGTACTTC
NA,TRBJ1-5,NA,TRBV5-1,CASKREKQPQHF,TGCGCCAGCAAGAGGGAAAAACAGCCCCAGCATTTT
NA,TRBJ1-4,NA,TRBV6-5,CASSVFGVGNEKLFF,TGTGCCAGCAGTGTCTTCGGGGTGGGGAATGAAAAACTGTTTTTT
TRBD1,TRBJ2-7,few,TRBV5-1,CASSLGPGGMNEQYF,TGCGCCAGCAGCTTGGGTCCAGGGGGAATGAACGAGCAGTACTTC
NA,TRBJ2-7,NA,TRBV20-1,CSATAEQTYEQYF,TGCAGTGCTACCGCGGAGCAGACCTACGAGCAGTACTTC
NA,TRBJ1-4,few,TRBV7-2,CASSSSWGELFF,TGTGCCAGCAGCTCGAGTTGGGGGGAACTGTTTTTT
NA,TRBJ1-1,once,TRBV11-2,CASSLAAGATEAFF,TGTGCCAGCAGCTTAGCCGCAGGGGCCACTGAAGCTTTCTTT
NA,TRBJ2-3,few,TRBV20-1,CSARAWMGEPADTQYF,TGCAGTGCTAGAGCATGGATGGGGGAGCCAGCAGATACGCAGTATTTT